The 8 T cell receptor beta chains in this list originate from one sample, sequenced in a study of vaccination and CD4 T cells after COVID-19. TCRdb passed the PCR reads through MiXCR, listing each CDR3 protein once. The table has some 40,000 distinct CDR3 sequences, around 33% seen once. Time point meaning: late sampling 161 to 241 days after vaccination in three convalescent patients. The material sequenced was CD4+ T cells from blood, taken about 7 months after SARS-CoV-2 vaccination. The receptor set was obtained from a human donor who had recovered from COVID-19.

This clonotype was seen more than once but under ten times. The rearrangement joins TRBV27 to TRBJ2-1; TRBD2 is a possible D gene (5 bases). Per the germline V gene, CDR1 is MNHEY and CDR2 is SMNVEV (reference sequence). V shed 6 bases and J shed 5 bases, with 8 bases lying between them. The length of the CDR3 is 12 residues. CDR3 sequence reads: CASSSGNNEQFF. CDR3 coding DNA: TGTGCCAGCAGCTCCGGGAACAATGAGCAGTTCTTC.

The rearrangement joins TRBV7-2 to TRBJ2-2; 12 bases match TRBD2. This CDR3 spans 20 amino acids. The junction had 13 bases not matched to a gene; V was cut back by 1 base and J by 4 bases. CDR1 is SGHTA, CDR2 FQGNSA, per germline. This chain's CDR3 is CASSLGFLAGGPGFTGELFF. In DNA, the CDR3 is TGTGCCAGCAGCTTAGGTTTTCTAGCGGGAGGGCCGGGGTTCACCGGGGAGCTGTTTTTT.

This chain links TRBV24-1 with TRBJ2-5, with D uncertain. Trimming stripped 0 bases from V and 2 bases from J, with 15 bases between. CDR1 KGHDR and CDR2 SFDVKD come from the germline V gene. The CDR3 loop spans 17 amino acids. CDR3 nucleotides: TGTGCCACCAGTGATTTGAACGATCACCGAACTCAAGAGACCCAGTACTTC. Amino acids: CATSDLNDHRTQETQYF.

The rearrangement joins TRBV28 to TRBJ2-1; 7 bases are shared with TRBD2. There are 16 residues in the CDR3. CDR1 and CDR2 (germline): MDHEN, SYDVKM. J gave up 2 bases and V 4 bases, and 8 bases lay outside the gene matches. CDR3 sequence: CASSSLSAGAYNEQFF. The DNA of the CDR3 is TGTGCCAGCAGTTCCCTCTCGGCGGGAGCCTACAATGAGCAGTTCTTC.

This clonotype was observed a few times. The V call is TRBV20-1, the J call TRBJ2-1, with 9 bases that match TRBD2. Germline loops: CDR1 DFQATT, CDR2 SNEGSKA (reference sequence). J gave up 3 bases and V 2 bases, and 2 bases lay outside the gene matches. This CDR3 has 14 amino acids. The CDR3 sequence: CSARLAGDYNEQFF. As DNA, the CDR3 is TGCAGTGCTAGATTAGCGGGAGACTACAATGAGCAGTTCTTC.

The rearrangement uses TRBV10-3 and TRBJ2-3; TRBD2 aligns across 8 bases. The CDR3 length is 16 residues. The V and J ends lost 5 bases and 1 base, in that order; junction bases with no gene match: 8. Germline CDR1 ENHRY, CDR2 SYGVKD. The CDR3 is CAISYLSGRGTDTQYF. CDR3 in DNA: TGTGCCATCAGTTACCTAAGCGGGAGAGGCACAGATACGCAGTATTTT.

The chain's CDR3 is CASRSLEKGTEQYF. The CDR3 DNA follows: TGTGCCAGCCGGTCACTCGAAAAGGGAACCGAGCAGTACTTC. This chain connects TRBV27 to TRBJ2-7; no reliable D call. The CDR3 extends over 14 amino acids. Germline CDR1 MNHEY, CDR2 SMNVEV (reference sequence). With 8 bases removed from V and 6 bases from J, the gap between germline ends came to 20 bases.

The chain employs TRBV7-2 and TRBJ2-7; D may match TRBD1 or TRBD2 (6 bases each). CDR3 length equals 15 residues. Trimming left V 1 base short and J 3 bases short, with 13 bases between. CDR1 and CDR2 from the germline V gene are SGHTA and FQGNSA. The CDR3 here is CASSLDPGAIYEQYF. The CDR3 DNA sequence: TGTGCCAGCAGCTTAGATCCGGGGGCGATCTACGAGCAGTACTTC. Supplemented by reference TRBV7-2 and TRBJ2-7, the full variable domain reads GAGVSQSPSNKVTEKGKDVELRCDPISGHTALYWYRQSLGQGLEFLIYFQGNSAPDKSGLPSDRFSAERTGGSVSTLTIQRTQQEDSAVYLCASSLDPGAIYEQYFGPGTRLTVT.